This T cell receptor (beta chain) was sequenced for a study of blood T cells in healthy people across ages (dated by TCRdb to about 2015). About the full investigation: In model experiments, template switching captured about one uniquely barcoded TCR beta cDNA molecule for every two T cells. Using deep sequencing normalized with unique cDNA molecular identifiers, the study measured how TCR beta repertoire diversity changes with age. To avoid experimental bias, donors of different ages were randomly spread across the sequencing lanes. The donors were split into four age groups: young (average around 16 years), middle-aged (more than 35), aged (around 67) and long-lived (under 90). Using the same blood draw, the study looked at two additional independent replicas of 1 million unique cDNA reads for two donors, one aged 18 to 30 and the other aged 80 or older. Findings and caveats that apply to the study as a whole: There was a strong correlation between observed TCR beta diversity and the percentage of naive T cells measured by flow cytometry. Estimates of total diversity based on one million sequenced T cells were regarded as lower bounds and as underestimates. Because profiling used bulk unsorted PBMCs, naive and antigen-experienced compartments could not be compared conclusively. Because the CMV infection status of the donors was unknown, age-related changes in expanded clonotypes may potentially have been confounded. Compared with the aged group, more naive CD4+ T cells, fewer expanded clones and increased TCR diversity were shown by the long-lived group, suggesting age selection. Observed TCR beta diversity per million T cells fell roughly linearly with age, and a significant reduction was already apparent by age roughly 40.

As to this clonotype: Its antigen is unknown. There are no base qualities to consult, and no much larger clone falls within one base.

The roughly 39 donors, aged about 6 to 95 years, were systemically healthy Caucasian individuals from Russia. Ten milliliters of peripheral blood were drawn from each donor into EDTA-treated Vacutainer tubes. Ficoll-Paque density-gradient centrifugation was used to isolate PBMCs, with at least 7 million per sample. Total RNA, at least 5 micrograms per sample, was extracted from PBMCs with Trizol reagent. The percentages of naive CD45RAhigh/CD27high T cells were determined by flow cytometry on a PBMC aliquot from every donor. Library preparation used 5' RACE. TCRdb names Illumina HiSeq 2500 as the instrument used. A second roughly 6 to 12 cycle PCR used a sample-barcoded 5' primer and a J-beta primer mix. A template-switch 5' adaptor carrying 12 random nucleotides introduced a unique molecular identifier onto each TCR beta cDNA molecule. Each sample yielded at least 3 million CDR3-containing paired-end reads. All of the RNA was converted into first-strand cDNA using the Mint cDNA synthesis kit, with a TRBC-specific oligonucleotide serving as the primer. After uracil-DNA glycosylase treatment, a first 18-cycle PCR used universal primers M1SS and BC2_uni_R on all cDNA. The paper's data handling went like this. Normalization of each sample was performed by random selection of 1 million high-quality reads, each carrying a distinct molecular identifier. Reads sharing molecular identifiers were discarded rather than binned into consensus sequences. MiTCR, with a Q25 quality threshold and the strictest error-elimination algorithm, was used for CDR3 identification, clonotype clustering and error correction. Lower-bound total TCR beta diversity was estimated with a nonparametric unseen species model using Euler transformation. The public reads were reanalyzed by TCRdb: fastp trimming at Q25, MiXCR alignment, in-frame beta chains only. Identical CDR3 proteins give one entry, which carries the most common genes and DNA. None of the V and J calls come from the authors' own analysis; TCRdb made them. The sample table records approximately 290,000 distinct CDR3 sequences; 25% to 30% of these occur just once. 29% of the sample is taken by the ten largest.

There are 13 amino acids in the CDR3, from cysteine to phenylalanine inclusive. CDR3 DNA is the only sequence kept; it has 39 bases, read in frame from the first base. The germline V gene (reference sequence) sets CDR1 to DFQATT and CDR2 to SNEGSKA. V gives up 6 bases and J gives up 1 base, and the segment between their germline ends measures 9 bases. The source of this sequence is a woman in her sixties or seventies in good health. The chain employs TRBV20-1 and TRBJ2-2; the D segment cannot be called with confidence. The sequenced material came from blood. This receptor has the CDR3 CSAVDGNTGELFF. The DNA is TGCAGTGCAGTTGACGGGAACACCGGGGAGCTGTTTTTT.